These 15 T cell receptor beta chains came from one sample sequenced in a study of T cells after yellow fever vaccination. One entry per CDR3 protein results from TCRdb running MiXCR on the 5' RACE reads. The sample lists fewer than 400,000 distinct CDR3 sequences; approximately 5.7% were seen once. The specimen was PBMCs, collected 5 days after the yellow fever booster vaccination. The origin of the receptors is a man younger than 45 who received the YFV17D yellow fever vaccine.

This clonotype was detected only a few times. V usage is TRBV29-1 and J usage is TRBJ2-1; D might be TRBD2 (6 bases). Trimming cost V 4 bases and J 8 bases, with 18 bases left between them. Germline loops: CDR1 SQVTM, CDR2 ANQGSEA. The CDR3 spans 14 residues. DNA for the CDR3: TGCAGCGTTGCGGGACTGGCCCTTGGGGATGAGCAGTTCTTC. This sequence encodes CSVAGLALGDEQFF.

This clonotype has at least ten counts. The chain joins TRBV7-2 to TRBJ2-7, with 7 positions matching TRBD1. J lost 5 bases, V lost 5 bases, and 9 bases had no gene match. The germline gives CDR1 SGHTA, CDR2 FQGNSA. The CDR3 length is 14 residues. DNA of the CDR3: TGTGCCAGCAGCCCCCGACAGGGTACCCACGAGCAGTACTTC. As protein: CASSPRQGTHEQYF. Using reference TRBV7-2 and TRBJ2-7 for the parts outside the CDR3, the full variable domain is GAGVSQSPSNKVTEKGKDVELRCDPISGHTALYWYRQSLGQGLEFLIYFQGNSAPDKSGLPSDRFSAERTGGSVSTLTIQRTQQEDSAVYLCASSPRQGTHEQYFGPGTRLTVT.

At least ten counts were recorded for this clonotype. The gene calls are TRBV7-2 and TRBJ2-3; 9 positions agree with TRBD2. Losses at the gene ends were 5 bases for V and 1 base for J; bases not matched to a gene: 4. CDR3 size: 15 residues. Germline CDR1 and CDR2: SGHTA and FQGNSA. The CDR3 reads CASSLSGSGTDTQYF. CDR3 bases: TGTGCCAGCAGCCTTAGCGGGAGTGGCACAGATACGCAGTATTTT.

This clonotype occurred many times. The rearrangement links TRBV20-1 to TRBJ2-3; 12 nucleotides align to TRBD2. The length of the CDR3 is 15 residues. Germline V gene data show CDR1 as DFQATT and CDR2 as SNEGSKA (reference sequence). With V trimmed by 6 bases and J by 2 bases, 6 bases remained unmatched. The CDR3 spells CSATSGSGVTDTQYF. The CDR3 DNA is TGCAGTGCGACTAGCGGGAGTGGAGTCACAGATACGCAGTATTTT.

Only one count was recorded for this clonotype. The V call is TRBV10-3, the J call TRBJ2-3; D possibly corresponds to TRBD1 (6 bases). Trimming removed 8 bases from V and 2 bases from J, with 14 bases in between. The germline V gene encodes CDR1 ENHRY and CDR2 SYGVKD. CDR3 size: 14 residues. CDR3 residues: CAIQHKGDTDTQYF. CDR3 DNA sequence: TGTGCCATCCAACATAAGGGGGACACAGATACGCAGTATTTT.

This clonotype was observed at least ten times. V is TRBV7-2 and J is TRBJ1-2; 9 nucleotides agree with TRBD1. The CDR3 covers 12 residues. The germline V gene has CDR1 SGHTA and CDR2 FQGNSA. J was trimmed by 12 bases and V by 4 bases; bases with no gene match: 6. DNA of the CDR3: TGTGCCAGCAGCTCAGGGACAGGGAAGAACACCTTC. This encodes CASSSGTGKNTF.

A few counts support this clonotype. The chain carries TRBV11-2 and TRBJ2-1, with TRBD2 matching over 10 bases. Trimming removed 1 base from V and 3 bases from J; junction bases left unmatched: 15. This CDR3 has 20 residues. Germline assignment: CDR1 SGHAT and CDR2 FQNNGV. The CDR3 is CASSLVTSGAPRGVYNEQFF. The DNA for the CDR3 is TGTGCCAGCAGCTTAGTAACTAGCGGGGCCCCAAGGGGTGTCTACAATGAGCAGTTCTTC.

The V gene is TRBV5-6, the J gene TRBJ2-5; TRBD2 aligns across 9 bases. Germline CDR1 reads SGHDT; CDR2 reads YYEEEE. The V gene end was trimmed by 4 bases and the J gene end by 5 bases; junction bases not matched to a gene: 6. This CDR3 is built from 14 residues. This CDR3 reads CASSTGLAIETQYF. DNA of the CDR3: TGTGCCAGCAGCACCGGACTAGCGATTGAGACCCAGTACTTC.

This chain connects TRBV4-3 to TRBJ2-1; TRBD2 is a possible D gene (6 bases). Germline V lookup: CDR1 LGHNA, CDR2 YSLEER. The CDR3 has 15 amino acids. Trimming pared 1 base from V and 5 bases from J, leaving 12 bases between. CDR3 DNA: TGCGCCAGCAGCCAAGGGGGAGGACCTAACAATGAGCAGTTCTTC. Its protein is CASSQGGGPNNEQFF.

At least ten counts were recorded for this clonotype. CDR3 nucleotides: TGTGCCAGCAGTTTAAGGGCTCGCGGGTCTGGGGAGCTGTTTTTT. It specifies CASSLRARGSGELFF. The V call is TRBV27, the J call TRBJ2-2; D possibly corresponds to TRBD2 (5 bases). With 2 bases removed from V and 8 bases from J, the gap between germline ends came to 15 bases. This CDR3 region has 15 residues. Germline loops: CDR1 MNHEY, CDR2 SMNVEV (reference sequence).

This clonotype has ten or more counts. The V call is TRBV29-1, the J call TRBJ2-3; 7 bases align to TRBD1. The germline V gene encodes CDR1 SQVTM and CDR2 ANQGSEA. Trimming took 8 bases from V and 8 from J; bases not matched to a gene: 13. The CDR3 sequence is 13 residues long. CDR3 amino acids: CSFSGGAQSTQYF. In DNA, the CDR3 is TGCAGCTTCTCAGGGGGTGCCCAGAGTACGCAGTATTTT.

At least ten counts were recorded for this clonotype. This sequence joins TRBV9 and TRBJ2-1; no firm D call. Germline CDR1 reads SGDLS; CDR2 reads YYNGEE. The CDR3 loop spans 16 amino acids. Trimming took 1 base from V and 4 from J, leaving 15 bases between them. As DNA, the CDR3 is TGTGCCAGCAGCGTACTGTCGGACCGCGCTTACAATGAGCAGTTCTTC. Translated: CASSVLSDRAYNEQFF.

This clonotype was recorded at least ten times. The rearrangement uses TRBV5-1 and TRBJ1-1, with TRBD1 as a possible D gene (6 bases). Germline CDR1 reads SGHRS; CDR2 reads YFSETQ. The CDR3 covers 11 residues. V lost 5 bases and J 8 bases, leaving 10 bases between the germline ends. The DNA of the CDR3 is TGCGCCAGCAGGACCGGGACAGAAGCTTTCTTT. This encodes CASRTGTEAFF. Full variable domain (missing parts from reference TRBV5-1 and TRBJ1-1): KAGVTQTPRYLIKTRGQQVTLSCSPISGHRSVSWYQQTPGQGLQFLFEYFSETQRNKGNFPGRFSGRQFSNSRSEMNVSTLELGDSALYLCASRTGTEAFFGQGTRLTVV.

This clonotype was seen a few times. For the CDR3, the DNA is TGTGCCAGCAGGAGAGGGAGGAACACTGAAGCTTTCTTT. It encodes CASRRGRNTEAFF. V and J are TRBV2 and TRBJ1-1; D ambiguous. CDR3 length: 13 amino acids. Germline CDR1 and CDR2: SNHLY and FYNNEI. V lost 6 bases, J lost 1 base, and 9 bases lay in between.

V usage is TRBV11-2 and J usage is TRBJ2-5, with TRBD1 matching over 7 bases. This CDR3 has 15 amino acids. Germline V gene lookup returns CDR1 SGHAT and CDR2 FQNNGV. The V and J ends lost 1 base and 2 bases, in that order; junction bases with no gene match: 4. CDR3 coding DNA: TGTGCCAGCAGCTTAGCGAGGGGGCGGCAAGAGACCCAGTACTTC. Protein sequence: CASSLARGRQETQYF.